This T cell receptor beta chain was recorded in a study of regulatory T cells in long-lasting Graves disease. Assembly of TCR beta libraries relied on iRepertoire HTBI primers together with Arm-PCR of CDR3 regions. TCRdb passed the multiplex PCR reads through MiXCR, listing each CDR3 protein once. In the table there are about 420,000 distinct CDR3 sequences, around 17% of which are singletons. This clonotype came up a few times. Time point meaning: newly diagnosed GD, antithyroid drugs for less than 3 months. PBMCs provided the RNA from which the TCR library was made. This sample was shared with a second study, whose subject was T cells in Graves' hyperthyroidism and ophthalmopathy. That paper adds: Initially, a first-round RT-PCR of the TCR CDR3 employed the HTBI primer set. Most clonotypes expanded in the thyroid (above 0.001) were also present in blood.

Specimen: peripheral blood mononuclear cells (PBMCs), collected at new diagnosis, from a patient treated with antithyroid drugs. The clonotype originates from a young woman with Graves disease.

CDR3 loop: CAWSVTRTSGSTDTQYF. Here the CDR3 DNA reads TGTGCCTGGAGTGTGACCCGGACTAGCGGGAGTACAGATACGCAGTATTTT. The chain uses TRBV30 and TRBJ2-3, with 13 nucleotides matching TRBD2. The junction had 6 bases not matched to a gene; V was cut back by 0 bases and J by 3 bases. There are 17 residues in the CDR3. Germline lookup yields CDR1 GTSNPN and CDR2 SVGIG (reference sequence). Variable domain in full (rest from reference TRBV30 and TRBJ2-3): SQTIHQWPATLVQPVGSPLSLECTVEGTSNPNLYWYRQAAGRGLQLLFYSVGIGQISSEVPQNLSASRPQDRQFILSSKKLLLSDSGFYLCAWSVTRTSGSTDTQYFGPGTRLTVL.